The 13 T cell receptor beta chains below all came from one sample that was sequenced in a study of shared clonotypes between healthy human individuals. Clones were read by immunoSEQ multiplex PCR, and TCRdb kept only the in-frame ones, dropping some. The sample yields 450,000 to 650,000 clones, roughly 79% seen once. The material sequenced was PBMCs. The receptors shown here come from a woman in her thirties or forties in good health. Some clones in this sample may be carry-over from other donors' samples.

CDR3 in DNA: TGCGCCAGCAGCTTGGACAGGGGGCGTTCTGCTAATGAAAAACTGTTTTTT. Its protein is CASSLDRGRSANEKLFF. J is TRBJ1-4 and V is TRBV5-1; 9 positions match TRBD1. Germline loops: CDR1 SGHRS, CDR2 YFSETQ. The length of the CDR3 is 17 residues. Trimming removed 0 bases from V and 3 bases from J; junction bases left unmatched: 6.

V usage is TRBV2 and J usage is TRBJ1-1; the D is unclear. The CDR3 runs 14 residues. V lost 2 bases to trimming and J lost 5 bases, with 12 bases between them. The germline V gene has CDR1 SNHLY and CDR2 FYNNEI. The DNA of the CDR3 is TGTGCCAGCAGTGAAAGGACTCTCCGGACTGAAGCTTTCTTT. Protein product: CASSERTLRTEAFF.

The rearrangement joins TRBV27 to TRBJ2-1; D is undetermined. The CDR3 length is 13 residues. The germline CDR1 and CDR2 sequences are MNHEY and SMNVEV (reference sequence). The V end was cut by 6 bases, the J end by 6 bases, with 12 bases between. CDR3 residues: CASRLYGGNEQFF. The CDR3 nucleotides are TGTGCCAGCAGGCTATACGGCGGCAATGAGCAGTTCTTC.

The chain links TRBV5-4 to TRBJ1-3; D gene uncertain. CDR1 and CDR2 (germline): SGHNT, YYREEE (reference sequence). The CDR3 totals 15 residues. V lost 5 bases and J lost 0, with 12 bases in between. The CDR3 sequence is CASSLDPGSGNTIYF. CDR3 DNA: TGTGCCAGCAGTCTGGATCCCGGCTCTGGAAACACCATATATTTT.

This chain connects TRBV7-9 to TRBJ1-4; tentative D call: TRBD1 (6 bases). This CDR3 spans 14 amino acids. The germline V gene has CDR1 SEHNR and CDR2 FQNEAQ (reference sequence). The V and J ends lost 5 bases and 4 bases respectively, with 11 bases between them. The CDR3 DNA follows: TGTGCCAGCAGCATAACAGGGAGTAATGAAAAACTGTTTTTT. The encoded protein is CASSITGSNEKLFF.

V and J are TRBV5-1 and TRBJ2-2, with 7 bases matching TRBD2. The CDR3 covers 15 residues. From germline, CDR1 is SGHRS and CDR2 YFSETQ. J lost 3 bases, V lost 4 bases, and 6 bases had no gene match. The CDR3 nucleotides are TGCGCCAGCAGCCACGGGACTATAGACACCGGGGAGCTGTTTTTT. Translation gives CASSHGTIDTGELFF.

The rearrangement links TRBV4-1 to TRBJ1-1; D remains ambiguous. Germline CDR1 MGHRA, CDR2 YSYEKL. Trimming took 0 bases from V and 4 from J, leaving 6 bases between them. There are 13 residues in the CDR3. The CDR3 protein is CASSQERGTEAFF. As DNA, the CDR3 is TGCGCCAGCAGCCAAGAAAGAGGCACTGAAGCTTTCTTT.

CDR3 region: CASTRDSATEAFF. The CDR3 bases are TGTGCCAGCACCCGGGACAGCGCCACTGAAGCTTTCTTT. The chain employs TRBV25-1 and TRBJ1-1, with 7 bases aligning to TRBD1. The J segment lost 4 bases and the V segment lost 7 bases, leaving 6 bases of the junction unmatched. The CDR3 sequence is 13 residues long. Germline CDR1 and CDR2: MGHDK and SYGVNS. Together with reference TRBV25-1 and TRBJ1-1, the CDR3 gives the full variable domain: EADIYQTPRYLVIGTGKKITLECSQTMGHDKMYWYQQDPGMELHLIHYSYGVNSTEKGDLSSESTVSRIRTEHFPLTLESARPSHTSQYLCASTRDSATEAFFGQGTRLTVV.

The rearrangement links TRBV5-1 to TRBJ1-1; no reliable D call. The CDR3 extends over 15 amino acids. Per germline, CDR1 SGHRS and CDR2 YFSETQ. With 0 bases removed from V and 3 bases from J, the gap between germline ends came to 12 bases. The CDR3 here is CASSLAPGMDTEAFF. CDR3 DNA: TGCGCCAGCAGCTTGGCCCCGGGAATGGACACTGAAGCTTTCTTT.

Remarks on this clone: A read error may be the cause here, since a much bigger clone is one base away. The chain couples TRBV30 to TRBJ1-2, with a possible D match to TRBD1 (5 bases). This CDR3 has 14 residues. Germline values: CDR1 GTSNPN, CDR2 SVGIG (reference sequence). The CDR3 DNA sequence: TGTGCCTGGAGTCGGGACCGAGCTAACTATGGCTACGCCTTC. This translates into CAWSRDRANYGYAF.

V gene TRBV7-2 combines with J gene TRBJ1-2; D gene uncertain. Trimming left V 3 bases short and J 0 bases short, with 17 bases between. Germline V gene lookup returns CDR1 SGHTA and CDR2 FQGNSA. This CDR3 has 17 residues. In nucleotides, the CDR3 is TGTGCCAGCAGCTTCTCGCGGGATATAGTCACTAACTATGGCTACACCTTC. Encoded protein: CASSFSRDIVTNYGYTF.

V usage is TRBV19 and J usage is TRBJ2-1; 7 nucleotides agree with TRBD2. The V segment lost 8 bases and the J segment 4 bases; nucleotides outside the gene matches: 11. CDR3 length equals 15 residues. Germline V gene sequence: CDR1 LNHDA, CDR2 SQIVND (reference sequence). CDR3 protein: CASEAGGTPYNEQFF. The CDR3 DNA reads TGTGCCAGTGAAGCCGGGGGGACCCCATACAATGAGCAGTTCTTC.

This clone has just a few counts. V gene TRBV29-1 combines with J gene TRBJ2-7; D might be TRBD1 (6 bases). The CDR3 extends over 14 amino acids. The V end lost 6 bases, the J end lost 3 bases, and 18 bases lay between the germline ends. CDR1 is SQVTM and CDR2 is ANQGSEA in the germline V gene. CDR3 protein: CSVKSRDTHYEQYF. The CDR3 nucleotides are TGCAGCGTCAAAAGCCGGGACACCCACTACGAGCAGTACTTC.